One and the same sample provided the 29 T cell receptor beta chains below, sequenced in a study of neurological immune-mediated disorders. TCRdb called the 5' RACE reads again in MiXCR, with one record for every CDR3 protein. Counted here are 30,000 to 45,000 distinct CDR3 sequences, around 4.8% occurring once; the ten biggest clones make up around 9.7%. Sequenced input: CD4+ T cells from blood. These receptors came from a man between 18 and 35 years old in good health.

This clonotype was recorded at least ten times. V and J are TRBV6-5 and TRBJ1-2, with a weak D call TRBD1 (5 bases). The CDR3 covers 13 residues. V was cut by 6 bases and J by 4 bases, with 12 bases left in between. Germline V gives CDR1 MNHEY, CDR2 SVGAGI. The CDR3 sequence: CASSKDTLYGYTF. In nucleotides, the CDR3 is TGTGCCAGCAGCAAGGACACCCTCTATGGCTACACCTTC.

This clonotype was observed many times. The chain joins TRBV20-1 to TRBJ2-1; D remains ambiguous. Deletions cut 3 bases from V and 5 bases from J, with 11 bases between. This CDR3 region has 13 residues. Germline CDR1 is DFQATT and CDR2 is SNEGSKA (reference sequence). In DNA form, the CDR3 reads TGCAGTGCTAGCCTTCCAGCTAACAATGAGCAGTTCTTC. This gives the protein CSASLPANNEQFF.

This clonotype was recorded at least ten times. A read error may account for a junction end that differs from germline. V is TRBV20-1 and J is TRBJ2-7; 7 bases are shared with TRBD1. This CDR3 spans 11 amino acids. Germline CDR1 is DFQATT and CDR2 is SNEGSKA (reference sequence). Here the CDR3 reads CSASFARGLDF. CDR3 bases: TGCAGTGCCTCCTTCGCGAGGGGGCTGGACTTC.

This clonotype was observed many times. J is TRBJ2-7 and V is TRBV20-1; D may be TRBD1 (7 bases). CDR1 and CDR2 (germline): DFQATT, SNEGSKA (reference sequence). The CDR3 contains 14 residues. Trimming cost V 6 bases and J 0 bases, with 15 bases left between them. The CDR3 DNA is TGCAGTGCCAGGGGACAGACTAGCTCCTACGAGCAGTACTTC. Its protein is CSARGQTSSYEQYF.

This clonotype was seen repeatedly, ten times or more. The chain couples TRBV29-1 to TRBJ2-1; unclear D gene. Germline assignment: CDR1 SQVTM and CDR2 ANQGSEA. The V gene lost 4 bases and the J gene lost 0 bases, with 10 bases spanning the gap. The CDR3 is 14 residues long. The CDR3 coding sequence is TGCAGCGTTGGAGCCGGCAGCTCCTACAATGAGCAGTTCTTC. As protein: CSVGAGSSYNEQFF.

This clonotype has ten or more counts. The CDR3 protein is CASSQGLGGAGNTIYF. CDR3 DNA sequence: TGTGCCAGCAGCCAAGGACTAGGAGGGGCTGGAAACACCATATATTTT. V usage is TRBV3-1 and J usage is TRBJ1-3, with TRBD1 as a possible D gene (5 bases). Germline CDR1 LGHDT, CDR2 YNNKEL (reference sequence). V was pared by 1 base and J by 2 bases, with 12 bases between. The CDR3 has 16 amino acids.

This clonotype was picked up many times. The chain joins TRBV7-2 to TRBJ2-7; TRBD2 matches 7 bases. The junction had 9 bases not matched to a gene; V was cut back by 1 base and J by 6 bases. Per the germline V gene, CDR1 is SGHTA and CDR2 is FQGNSA. The CDR3 has 15 amino acids. The CDR3 sequence is CASSLVSTREGEQYF. The CDR3 coding sequence is TGTGCCAGCAGCTTAGTCTCTACGAGGGAGGGCGAGCAGTACTTC.

In this sample, this clonotype turned up many times. The chain carries TRBV7-9 and TRBJ1-1; D perhaps matches TRBD1 (5 bases). Between the trimmed V and J ends, which lost 8 bases and 0 bases, there was a span of 13 bases. The CDR3 sequence is 14 residues long. Per germline, CDR1 SEHNR and CDR2 FQNEAQ (reference sequence). This chain's CDR3 is CASGGVIMNTEAFF. The CDR3 DNA reads TGTGCCAGCGGGGGGGTCATTATGAACACTGAAGCTTTCTTT.

The sample holds many counts of this clonotype. V usage is TRBV7-9 and J usage is TRBJ1-1; 7 nucleotides line up with TRBD1. The ends lost 5 bases at V and 8 bases at J; junction bases unmatched: 8. In germline, CDR1 is SEHNR, CDR2 FQNEAQ (reference sequence). The CDR3 covers 13 residues. The CDR3 nucleotides are TGTGCCAGCAGCCCGTCGGGACAGCTAGAAGCTTTCTTT. Amino acid sequence: CASSPSGQLEAFF.

This clonotype occurred many times. The gene calls are TRBV5-8 and TRBJ2-7; the D gene is possibly TRBD1 (6 bases). V was pared by 0 bases and J by 2 bases, with 12 bases between. The CDR3 is 15 amino acids. Per germline, CDR1 SGHTS and CDR2 YDEGEE. CDR3 loop: CASSLERTVTYEQYF. In DNA form, the CDR3 reads TGTGCCAGCAGCTTGGAACGGACAGTCACCTACGAGCAGTACTTC.

This clonotype has at least ten counts. The chain combines TRBV5-1 with TRBJ1-4; D gene unclear. Trimming shortened V by 0 bases and J by 7 bases, and 16 bases separated the two germline ends. The CDR3 runs to 16 residues. CDR1 and CDR2 from the germline V gene are SGHRS and YFSETQ. Written as DNA, the CDR3 is TGCGCCAGCAGCTTGGATTCGTCTCTGGGTGGTGAAAAACTGTTTTTT. Protein sequence: CASSLDSSLGGEKLFF.

This clonotype was recorded at least ten times. The V and J genes are TRBV7-2 and TRBJ1-5, with D possibly matching TRBD1 (5 bases). Per germline, CDR1 SGHTA and CDR2 FQGNSA. The ends were cut back, 2 bases at V and 4 bases at J, with 6 bases in the middle. This CDR3 comprises 13 residues. This CDR3 reads CASSLRGNQPQHF. The CDR3, as DNA: TGTGCCAGCAGCTTACGGGGGAATCAGCCCCAGCATTTT. The complete variable domain, with remaining parts taken from reference TRBV7-2 and TRBJ1-5, reads GAGVSQSPSNKVTEKGKDVELRCDPISGHTALYWYRQSLGQGLEFLIYFQGNSAPDKSGLPSDRFSAERTGGSVSTLTIQRTQQEDSAVYLCASSLRGNQPQHFGDGTRLSIL.

As regards this clonotype: Just one base apart from a much larger clone, this may be a read error. The chain has TRBV4-3 and TRBJ2-5; D tentatively fits TRBD1 or TRBD2 (5 bases each). The length of the CDR3 is 14 residues. From germline, CDR1 is LGHNA and CDR2 YSLEER. In nucleotides, the CDR3 is TGCGCCAGCAGCCAGGGGGTGTACCAAGAGACCAAGTACTTC. It translates to CASSQGVYQETKYF.

This clonotype was detected many times. CDR3 residues: CASTPTKTRATNEKLFF. The CDR3 bases are TGTGCCAGCACCCCGACGAAGACAAGAGCAACTAATGAAAAACTGTTTTTT. The chain links TRBV7-8 to TRBJ1-4; D gene unclear. V lost 7 bases, J lost 0 bases, and 18 bases lay in between. Germline CDR1 reads SGHVS; CDR2 reads FQNEAQ. The CDR3 length is 17 residues.

This clonotype appeared many times. The chain carries TRBV19 and TRBJ1-5; no reliable D call. V dropped 8 bases and J dropped 6 bases, with 14 bases sitting between them. The length of the CDR3 is 13 residues. The germline V gene has CDR1 LNHDA and CDR2 SQIVND (reference sequence). CDR3 amino acids: CASSDSARQPQHF. The CDR3 coding sequence is TGTGCCAGTTCTGACTCGGCACGTCAGCCCCAGCATTTT.

This clonotype was seen at least ten times. The V and J genes are TRBV6-1 and TRBJ1-5; D gene uncertain. Deletions cut 1 base from V and 0 bases from J, with 10 bases between. This CDR3 is 16 amino acids long. Germline CDR1 reads MNHNS; CDR2 reads SASEGT. CDR3 sequence: CASSEGTDYSNQPQHF. CDR3 bases: TGTGCCAGCAGTGAAGGGACGGACTATAGCAATCAGCCCCAGCATTTT.

This clonotype was recorded many times. This chain connects TRBV20-1 to TRBJ1-1, with D possibly TRBD1 on 6 matching bases. CDR3 length: 14 residues. Trimming shortened V by 0 bases and J by 5 bases, and 13 bases separated the two germline ends. Germline loops: CDR1 DFQATT, CDR2 SNEGSKA (reference sequence). CDR3 loop: CSARDLHRDTEAFF. Written as DNA, the CDR3 is TGCAGTGCTAGAGATTTGCACAGGGATACTGAAGCTTTCTTT.

This clonotype was counted at least ten times. The CDR3 DNA reads TGCGCCAGCAGCCCAACGGCAAGCTCTGGGGCCAACGTCCTGACTTTC. As protein: CASSPTASSGANVLTF. The V and J genes are TRBV5-1 and TRBJ2-6; D is unresolved. The CDR3 is made up of 16 amino acids. CDR1 and CDR2 (germline): SGHRS, YFSETQ. Trimming cost V 4 bases and J 0 bases, with 11 bases left between them.

This clonotype was observed at least ten times. The chain uses TRBV3-1 and TRBJ1-1; 7 nucleotides align to TRBD1. J was trimmed by 1 base and V by 7 bases; bases with no gene match: 6. Germline assignment: CDR1 LGHDT and CDR2 YNNKEL (reference sequence). The CDR3 has 14 residues. CDR3 sequence (DNA): TGTGCCAGCAACCCCCGGGACAGGAACACTGAAGCTTTCTTT. It specifies CASNPRDRNTEAFF.

This clonotype has at least ten counts. V and J are TRBV12-3 or TRBV12-4 and TRBJ1-2; D gene ambiguous. V shed 1 base and J shed 8 bases, with 11 bases lying between them. CDR3 size: 13 residues. The CDR3 bases are TGTGCCAGCAGTTTAGTACGGGAGTGGGGCTACACCTTC. Amino acid sequence: CASSLVREWGYTF.

There are many counts of this clonotype. The chain is built from TRBV27 and TRBJ1-3; TRBD1 agrees at 7 bases. Germline assignment: CDR1 MNHEY and CDR2 SMNVEV (reference sequence). This CDR3 spans 17 amino acids. The trim removed 0 bases at V and 0 bases at J, leaving 5 bases unmatched. For the CDR3, the DNA is TGTGCCAGCAGTTTATCGTTCGGGACAGACTCTGGAAACACCATATATTTT. Protein sequence: CASSLSFGTDSGNTIYF.

This clonotype was detected ten times or more. The V gene is TRBV20-1, the J gene TRBJ1-6; no clear D gene. Germline values: CDR1 DFQATT, CDR2 SNEGSKA (reference sequence). V lost 4 bases to trimming and J lost 7 bases, with 11 bases between them. The CDR3 contains 13 residues. As DNA, the CDR3 is TGCAGTGCTACCGACGGATTAAATTCACCCCTCCACTTT. It encodes CSATDGLNSPLHF.

This clonotype was seen many times. The V and J genes are TRBV27 and TRBJ1-2; D gene unclear. V was cut by 7 bases and J by 6 bases, with 12 bases left in between. The germline CDR1 and CDR2 sequences are MNHEY and SMNVEV (reference sequence). This CDR3 contains 12 residues. CDR3: CASMHRSHGYTF. The CDR3, as DNA: TGTGCCAGCATGCACAGAAGTCATGGCTACACCTTC.

This clonotype was seen at least ten times. This chain uses TRBV5-1 with TRBJ2-1, with 7 positions matching TRBD1. This CDR3 is 15 amino acids long. The germline V gene has CDR1 SGHRS and CDR2 YFSETQ. J gave up 2 bases and V 8 bases, and 10 bases lay outside the gene matches. DNA for the CDR3: TGCGCCAGTGACCCATGGGACAGTACCTACAATGAGCAGTTCTTC. It translates to CASDPWDSTYNEQFF.

This clonotype has a count of ten or more. The chain links TRBV20-1 to TRBJ1-5, with 8 bases lining up with TRBD1. The CDR3 covers 16 residues. CDR1 DFQATT and CDR2 SNEGSKA come from the germline V gene (reference sequence). The J segment lost 3 bases and the V segment lost 5 bases, leaving 12 bases of the junction unmatched. The CDR3 bases are TGCAGTGCTCAACAGGGGGTTGGGGTTGACAATCAGCCCCAGCATTTT. Translated: CSAQQGVGVDNQPQHF.

This clonotype was seen many times. The J gene is TRBJ1-2, the V gene TRBV18, with a tentative D call TRBD1 (6 bases). V was pared by 3 bases and J by 3 bases, with 14 bases between. CDR1 is KGHSH and CDR2 is LQKENI in the germline V gene. The CDR3 consists of 15 residues. For the CDR3, the DNA is TGTGCCAGCTCACCTCAATCAGGGGATCACTATGGCTACACCTTC. Translation gives CASSPQSGDHYGYTF.

This clonotype was counted at least ten times. V is TRBV7-2 and J is TRBJ2-7; the match to TRBD1 covers 10 bases. CDR3 length equals 14 residues. Germline-derived CDR1 and CDR2 are SGHTA and FQGNSA. V was pared by 4 bases and J by 4 bases, with 4 bases of the junction left unmatched. CDR3 bases: TGTGCCAGCAGCTACGGGACAGGGGCATACGAGCAGTACTTC. As protein: CASSYGTGAYEQYF.

This clonotype was detected ten times or more. The CDR3: CSARESNQPQHF. The CDR3 DNA is TGCAGTGCTAGAGAGAGCAATCAGCCCCAGCATTTT. V usage is TRBV20-1 and J usage is TRBJ1-5; D gene uncertain. Between the trimmed V and J ends, which lost 0 bases and 1 base, there was a span of 1 base. CDR3 length equals 12 residues. CDR1 and CDR2 from the germline V gene are DFQATT and SNEGSKA (reference sequence).

This clonotype was seen many times. This chain links TRBV6-5 with TRBJ2-7, with D perhaps TRBD2 (5 bases). V was clipped by 6 bases and J by 1 base, with 13 bases between them. Per germline, CDR1 MNHEY and CDR2 SVGAGI. The CDR3 covers 14 residues. CDR3 in amino acids: CASRSLGVSYEQYF. CDR3 bases: TGTGCCAGCAGGTCGCTCGGGGTTTCCTACGAGCAGTACTTC.